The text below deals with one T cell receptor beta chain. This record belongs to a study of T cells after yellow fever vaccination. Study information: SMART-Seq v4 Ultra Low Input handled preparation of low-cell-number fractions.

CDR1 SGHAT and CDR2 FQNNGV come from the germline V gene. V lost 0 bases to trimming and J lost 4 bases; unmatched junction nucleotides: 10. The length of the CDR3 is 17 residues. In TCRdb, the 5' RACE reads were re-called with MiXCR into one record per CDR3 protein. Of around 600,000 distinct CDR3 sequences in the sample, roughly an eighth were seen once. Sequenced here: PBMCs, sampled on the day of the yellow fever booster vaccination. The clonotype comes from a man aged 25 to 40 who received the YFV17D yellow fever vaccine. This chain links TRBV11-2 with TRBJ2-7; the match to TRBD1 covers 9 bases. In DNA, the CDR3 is TGTGCCAGCAGCTTAGATGGGGTCGGGACAGGGCTATACGAGCAGTACTTC. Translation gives CASSLDGVGTGLYEQYF. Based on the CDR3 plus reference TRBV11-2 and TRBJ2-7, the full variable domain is EAGVAQSPRYKIIEKRQSVAFWCNPISGHATLYWYQQILGQGPKLLIQFQNNGVVDDSQLPKDRFSAERLKGVDSTLKIQPAKLEDSAVYLCASSLDGVGTGLYEQYFGPGTRLTVT.